These 22 T cell receptor beta chains share one sample of origin, sequenced in a study of OX40 agonist ivuxolimab in advanced cancers. Repertoires were generated with immunoSEQ multiplex PCR, while TCRdb's copy carries only in-frame clones and drops some. The data show about 88,000 clones, around 85% seen once. The specimen comprised CD4+ or CD8+ T cells sorted from blood, sampled in a trial of the OX40 agonist ivuxolimab. The receptors come from an adult with an advanced solid tumor such as melanoma, head and neck, liver or kidney cancer.

The chain has TRBV4-1 and TRBJ2-3; the D call may be TRBD1 or TRBD2 (6 bases each). The CDR3 is made up of 14 amino acids. The V end was cut by 4 bases, the J end by 4 bases, with 12 bases between. CDR1 MGHRA and CDR2 YSYEKL come from the germline V gene. In DNA, the CDR3 is TGCGCCAGCAGCCCCCGGGGGCGGGCAGATACGCAGTATTTT. It translates to CASSPRGRADTQYF.

V and J are TRBV5-4 and TRBJ2-7; TRBD1 aligns across 7 bases. The V gene's germline CDR1 is SGHNT and CDR2 YYREEE (reference sequence). The CDR3 is 15 residues long. Trimming cost V 3 bases and J 0 bases; bases outside gene matches: 6. The CDR3 sequence: CASSYGQANSYEQYV. In DNA form, the CDR3 reads TGTGCCAGCAGCTACGGACAGGCCAACTCCTACGAGCAGTACGTC.

The rearrangement links TRBV6-5 to TRBJ2-7; D remains unclear. The CDR3 is made up of 15 amino acids. The V gene lost 5 bases and the J gene lost 1 base, with 15 bases spanning the gap. Germline CDR1 is MNHEY and CDR2 is SVGAGI. In DNA form, the CDR3 reads TGTGCCAGCAGTCGAAACCCAGATAGATCCTACGAGCAGTACTTC. Translated, it gives CASSRNPDRSYEQYF.

This chain connects TRBV18 to TRBJ2-1; TRBD1 aligns across 7 bases. This CDR3 has 15 amino acids. V was pared by 1 base and J by 7 bases, with 7 bases of the junction left unmatched. The germline CDR1 and CDR2 sequences are KGHSH and LQKENI. The CDR3 protein is CASSPRPHRGNEQFF. In DNA form, the CDR3 reads TGTGCCAGCTCACCACGCCCCCACAGGGGTAATGAGCAGTTCTTC.

The chain uses TRBV18 and TRBJ2-6; TRBD2 aligns across 10 bases. The CDR3 has 17 residues. In germline, CDR1 is KGHSH, CDR2 LQKENI. V gave up 6 bases and J gave up 3 bases; unmatched junction bases: 8. The chain's CDR3 is CASSSSGGEIGANVLTF. CDR3 nucleotides: TGTGCCAGCTCTTCTAGCGGGGGAGAAATTGGGGCCAACGTCCTGACTTTC.

This rearrangement joins TRBV7-2 to TRBJ2-3; 7 nucleotides agree with TRBD1. Germline V gene sequence: CDR1 SGHTA, CDR2 FQGNSA. This CDR3 is 14 amino acids long. The junction had 6 bases not matched to a gene; V was cut back by 2 bases and J by 7 bases. CDR3 residues: CASSLRGLSYTQYF. The CDR3 DNA is TGTGCCAGCAGCTTAAGGGGGCTTTCATATACGCAGTATTTT.

The chain has TRBV29-1 and TRBJ1-1, with 7 bases lining up with TRBD1. Germline CDR1 is SQVTM and CDR2 is ANQGSEA. Trimming removed 7 bases from V and 5 bases from J; junction bases left unmatched: 7. CDR3 length equals 12 residues. The CDR3 region is CSAATGVTEAFF. Here the CDR3 DNA reads TGCAGCGCGGCTACAGGGGTTACTGAAGCTTTCTTT.

CDR3 protein: CSVEKGGTDTQYF. As DNA, the CDR3 is TGCAGCGTTGAAAAAGGGGGCACAGATACGCAGTATTTT. The chain has TRBV29-1 and TRBJ2-3, with TRBD1 as a possible D gene (5 bases). CDR1 is SQVTM and CDR2 is ANQGSEA in the germline V gene. This CDR3 contains 13 residues. V dropped 2 bases and J dropped 1 base, with 7 bases sitting between them.

The chain joins TRBV6-4 to TRBJ1-6; 8 bases agree with TRBD1. The CDR3 extends over 15 amino acids. V lost 6 bases and J lost 6; bases outside the gene matches: 7. The germline gives CDR1 MRHNA, CDR2 SNTAGT. Here the CDR3 reads CASRMGQVANSPLHF. The CDR3 DNA follows: TGTGCCAGCAGAATGGGACAGGTCGCTAATTCACCCCTCCACTTT.

The genes are TRBV5-1 and TRBJ1-4, with 9 bases identical to TRBD1. This CDR3 has 14 residues. Per germline, CDR1 SGHRS and CDR2 YFSETQ. The ends lost 4 bases at V and 6 bases at J; junction bases unmatched: 4. The CDR3: CASSQGQGYEKLFF. The CDR3 DNA is TGCGCCAGCAGCCAGGGACAGGGTTATGAAAAACTGTTTTTT.

V and J are TRBV7-2 and TRBJ2-3, with 10 bases identical to TRBD2. Unmatched junction bases numbered 9, after V lost 1 base and J lost 11 bases. Germline V gene data show CDR1 as SGHTA and CDR2 as FQGNSA. This CDR3 contains 15 residues. For the CDR3, the DNA is TGTGCCAGCAGCTTAGGACTAGCGGGCACCGGCAGGCAGTATTTT. Translating it yields CASSLGLAGTGRQYF.

V gene TRBV5-4 combines with J gene TRBJ2-3; 9 bases map to TRBD2. Germline V CDR1 and CDR2: SGHNT, YYREEE (reference sequence). V lost 4 bases and J lost 2; bases outside the gene matches: 14. The CDR3 is made up of 18 amino acids. The CDR3 loop is CASSGGTSSGGLTDTQYF. CDR3 nucleotides: TGTGCCAGCAGCGGCGGGACTAGCTCAGGAGGTCTCACAGATACGCAGTATTTT.

The V gene is TRBV2, the J gene TRBJ1-5, with no clear D. CDR1 is SNHLY, CDR2 FYNNEI, per germline. CDR3 size: 15 residues. Trimming took off 8 bases at V and 1 base at J, with 15 bases between the two ends. The CDR3 coding sequence is TGTGCCAGCCAGGTAGGGTTGGAAAGCAATCAGCCCCAGCATTTT. Its translation: CASQVGLESNQPQHF.

The rearrangement uses TRBV9 and TRBJ2-2; no clear D. Germline lookup yields CDR1 SGDLS and CDR2 YYNGEE. Trimming left V 0 bases short and J 10 bases short, with 16 bases between. This CDR3 comprises 15 residues. CDR3 nucleotide sequence: TGTGCCAGCAGCGTAGACCAGCCCGGCCACGCGGAGCTGTTTTTT. Translation gives CASSVDQPGHAELFF.

The CDR3 reads CASSPRGRGAGELFF. The CDR3 coding sequence is TGTGCCAGCTCACCACGGGGAAGAGGGGCCGGGGAGCTGTTTTTT. The chain links TRBV18 to TRBJ2-2; perhaps D is TRBD1 or TRBD2 (5 bases each). This CDR3 comprises 15 residues. CDR1 is KGHSH, CDR2 LQKENI, per germline. V was pared by 1 base and J by 6 bases, with 12 bases between.

The chain uses TRBV7-6 and TRBJ1-2; 9 bases match TRBD1. There are 16 residues in the CDR3. Trimming removed 5 bases from V and 4 bases from J; junction bases left unmatched: 11. Germline V CDR1 and CDR2: SGHVS, FNYEAQ. CDR3 in DNA: TGTGCCAGCAGCCCGCAAGCCGGGACAGGGACCTATGGCTACACCTTC. Translating gives CASSPQAGTGTYGYTF. Full variable domain (remainder filled in from reference TRBV7-6 and TRBJ1-2): GAGVSQSPRYKVTKRGQDVALRCDPISGHVSLYWYRQALGQGPEFLTYFNYEAQQDKSGLPNDRFSAERPEGSISTLTIQRTEQRDSAMYRCASSPQAGTGTYGYTFGSGTRLTVV.

This clone has only one observation. This sequence joins TRBV5-1 and TRBJ1-1; TRBD1 is a possible D gene (6 bases). This CDR3 is 15 amino acids long. V was cut by 1 base and J by 4 bases, with 14 bases left in between. Germline V lookup: CDR1 SGHRS, CDR2 YFSETQ. As DNA, the CDR3 is TGCGCCAGCAGCTTGAGCCCAGGGGACGCCACTGAAGCTTTCTTT. Translation: CASSLSPGDATEAFF. Drawing the rest from reference TRBV5-1 and TRBJ1-1, the complete variable domain is KAGVTQTPRYLIKTRGQQVTLSCSPISGHRSVSWYQQTPGQGLQFLFEYFSETQRNKGNFPGRFSGRQFSNSRSEMNVSTLELGDSALYLCASSLSPGDATEAFFGQGTRLTVV.

V gene TRBV6-1 combines with J gene TRBJ2-1, with 9 positions matching TRBD1. The CDR3 totals 15 residues. The germline V gene has CDR1 MNHNS and CDR2 SASEGT. The V gene end was trimmed by 7 bases and the J gene end by 8 bases; junction bases not matched to a gene: 12. The CDR3 DNA is TGTGCCAGCACACAGGGACAGGGTTGGAATGATGAGCAGTTCTTC. Translating gives CASTQGQGWNDEQFF.

The chain is built from TRBV4-2 and TRBJ2-1; D perhaps matches TRBD2 (6 bases). Germline V lookup: CDR1 LGHNA, CDR2 YNFKEQ. Trimming removed 0 bases at V and 3 bases at J, with 9 bases between. This CDR3 region has 15 residues. The DNA of the CDR3 is TGTGCCAGCAGCCAAGATCCGGGAGACTACAATGAGCAGTTCTTC. Translating gives CASSQDPGDYNEQFF.

This clone occurred once. The chain recombines TRBV5-1 with TRBJ1-1; possibly TRBD1 for D (5 bases). The CDR3 is 15 residues long. CDR1 is SGHRS and CDR2 is YFSETQ in the germline V gene. V was trimmed by 4 bases and J by 5 bases, leaving 18 bases between them. As DNA, the CDR3 is TGCGCCAGCAGCAGCCAGGGACCTCCGGGGACTGAAGCTTTCTTT. Translating it yields CASSSQGPPGTEAFF.

This clone was observed once. This chain connects TRBV7-2 to TRBJ2-3; maybe TRBD2 (7 bases). This CDR3 is built from 15 residues. The germline V gene has CDR1 SGHTA and CDR2 FQGNSA. With 2 bases removed from V and 8 bases from J, the gap between germline ends came to 17 bases. CDR3 in amino acids: CASSLQGRGFGTQYF. CDR3 sequence (DNA): TGTGCCAGCAGCTTACAGGGGCGGGGGTTTGGTACGCAGTATTTT.

The rearrangement uses TRBV9 and TRBJ2-3; no firm D call. Germline V lookup: CDR1 SGDLS, CDR2 YYNGEE. The CDR3 sequence is 13 residues long. Trimming shortened V by 3 bases and J by 6 bases, and 11 bases separated the two germline ends. The CDR3 nucleotides read TGTGCCAGCAGCGACCGACCGACGGATACGCAGTATTTT. This gives the protein CASSDRPTDTQYF.